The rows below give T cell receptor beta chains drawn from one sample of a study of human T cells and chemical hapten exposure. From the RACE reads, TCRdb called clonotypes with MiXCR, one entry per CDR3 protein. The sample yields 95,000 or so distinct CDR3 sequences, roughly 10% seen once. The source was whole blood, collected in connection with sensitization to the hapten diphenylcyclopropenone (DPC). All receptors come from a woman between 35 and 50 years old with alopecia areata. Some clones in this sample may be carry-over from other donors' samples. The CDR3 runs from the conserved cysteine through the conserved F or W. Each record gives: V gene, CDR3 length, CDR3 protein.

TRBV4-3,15,CASSRGQGASYEQYF
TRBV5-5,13,CASTRGADTEAFF
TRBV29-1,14,CSKRTGGGGDTQYF
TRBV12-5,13,CASGGTGNSPLHF
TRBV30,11,CAWSDPSGYTF
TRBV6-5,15,CASSWTGGQHAEAFF
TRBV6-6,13,CASLGGGGGTQYF
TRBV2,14,CASAAGGGPYEQYF
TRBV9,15,CASSVGGQNQETQYF
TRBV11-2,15,CASRPGQGVADTQYF
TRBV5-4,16,CASSHRLAGVKNIQYF
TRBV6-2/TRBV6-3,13,CASSYVPRQPQHF
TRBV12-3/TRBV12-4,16,CASSFRRGQGEQPQHF
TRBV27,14,CASSLVAGDSTQYF
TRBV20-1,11,CSARSGNTIYF
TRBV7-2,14,CASRTGTGDSEQYF
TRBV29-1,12,CSVGGDGGTIYF
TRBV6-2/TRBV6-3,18,CASSYSPGALSGANVLTF
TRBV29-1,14,CSVEGIGQSDTQYF
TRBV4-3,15,CASSQDATGDTEAFF
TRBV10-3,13,CAISAFPHNEQFF
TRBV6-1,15,CASSQPASGSYEQYF
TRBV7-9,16,CASSITWGRRSYEQYF
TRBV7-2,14,CASSFGATNEKLFF
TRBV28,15,CASSFSGGFADTQYF
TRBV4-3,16,CASSQATSGSYNEQFF
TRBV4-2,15,CASSQGSGGGNTIYF
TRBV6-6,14,CASIPGQDTDTQYF
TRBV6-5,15,CASSYSGAEKNIQYF
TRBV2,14,CASSEAGRGYGYTF
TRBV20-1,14,CSAPGQGGRETQYF
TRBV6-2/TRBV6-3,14,CASNRETENSPLHF